This TCR beta chain was obtained from a study of identical twins. Each CDR3 protein is one row after TCRdb ran MiXCR on the 5' RACE reads. The repertoire holds a few hundred thousand distinct CDR3 sequences, with approximately 5.9% as singletons. This clonotype was seen more than once but under ten times. Its antigen is undetermined. Study-wide results and caveats: Some out-of-frame alpha sequences were shared by twins, and these showed excess low generation probability. Reduced insertions were recorded for abundant cord blood beta clonotypes, with no such pattern in memory repertoires. The models gave estimates that fell short of the out-of-frame TCR alpha sharing seen in monozygotic twins.

The CDR3 loop spans 14 amino acids. V trimming: 6 bases; J trimming: 3 bases; junction bases outside the gene matches: 6. Per the germline V gene, CDR1 is DFQATT and CDR2 is SNEGSKA (reference sequence). These data were likewise used in another study, on T cells expressing NK-cell markers. As that study records: One of the eight sequenced donors was seronegative, whereas the other seven were HCMV-seropositive.

J is TRBJ2-3 and V is TRBV20-1, with 10 bases matching TRBD2. The sample taken for sequencing was CD8+ T cells sorted from blood. The clonotype was recovered from a woman aged 18 to 35 in good health. Here the CDR3 reads CSAALAGVTDTQYF. CDR3 coding DNA: TGCAGTGCCGCTCTAGCGGGAGTTACAGATACGCAGTATTTT.